The 18 T cell receptor beta chains listed next were all sequenced from one sample in a study of T cell responses to AZD1222 COVID-19 vaccine. Generated by immunoSEQ multiplex PCR, the TCRdb table keeps only in-frame clones and is missing some. The sample lists approximately 300,000 clones; around 92% were seen once. The sample was peripheral blood, taken 28 days after the second AZD1222 dose. These receptors came from an adult who received the AZD1222 COVID-19 vaccine.

The chain combines TRBV2 with TRBJ2-3, with unresolved D. The CDR3 is 14 residues long. The V and J ends lost 6 bases and 3 bases respectively, with 13 bases between them. CDR1 is SNHLY, CDR2 FYNNEI, per germline. This CDR3 reads CASRTAWMTDTQYF. CDR3 nucleotide sequence: TGTGCCAGCAGGACGGCTTGGATGACAGATACGCAGTATTTT.

J is TRBJ2-1 and V is TRBV5-1; the D gene is possibly TRBD1 (8 bases). CDR3 length equals 17 residues. Germline assignment: CDR1 SGHRS and CDR2 YFSETQ. The V gene lost 0 bases and the J gene lost 5 bases, with 18 bases spanning the gap. DNA of the CDR3: TGCGCCAGCAGCTTGGGACAGGGGAGGGTTGGGAACAATGAGCAGTTCTTC. This codes for CASSLGQGRVGNNEQFF.

This clone is a singleton in its sample. V gene TRBV28 combines with J gene TRBJ1-6, with D perhaps TRBD1 (6 bases). The V end was cut by 6 bases, the J end by 10 bases, with 16 bases between. Germline V gives CDR1 MDHEN, CDR2 SYDVKM. The CDR3 is made up of 14 amino acids. The CDR3 spells CASSPGATISPLHF. The DNA for the CDR3 is TGTGCCAGCAGCCCAGGGGCCACCATATCACCCCTCCACTTT.

This clone was seen once. The J gene is TRBJ2-1, the V gene TRBV28; D gene ambiguous. The CDR3 extends over 13 amino acids. Germline V gene lookup returns CDR1 MDHEN and CDR2 SYDVKM. V lost 5 bases and J lost 8, with 13 bases in between. The chain's CDR3 is CASSLIQLDEQFF. The CDR3 nucleotides are TGTGCCAGCAGTCTAATACAGTTGGATGAGCAGTTCTTC.

The genes are TRBV4-1 and TRBJ2-7, with 9 bases identical to TRBD2. Trimming removed 3 bases from V and 3 bases from J; junction bases left unmatched: 3. From germline, CDR1 is MGHRA and CDR2 YSYEKL. The CDR3 runs to 14 residues. The CDR3 DNA sequence: TGCGCCAGCAGCCAGGCGACTAGCGGCTACGAGCAGTACTTC. Its protein is CASSQATSGYEQYF.

The chain links TRBV5-1 to TRBJ2-7, with D maybe TRBD2 (6 bases). CDR3 length equals 14 residues. In germline, CDR1 is SGHRS, CDR2 YFSETQ. Trimming cost V 4 bases and J 4 bases, with 15 bases left between them. The CDR3 DNA reads as TGCGCCAGCAGCCCCAGCGGGTTCGGGTACGAGCAGTACTTC. This encodes CASSPSGFGYEQYF.

The chain links TRBV3-1 (or the pseudogene TRBV3-2) to TRBJ2-1; unclear D gene. The CDR3 runs to 14 residues. Trimming pared 0 bases from V and 9 bases from J, leaving 12 bases between. The germline CDR1 and CDR2 sequences are LGHDT and YNNKEL (reference sequence). CDR3 loop: CASSQDKGWSEQFF. CDR3 sequence (DNA): TGTGCCAGCAGCCAAGATAAGGGATGGAGTGAGCAGTTCTTC.

This chain connects TRBV19 to TRBJ2-1; perhaps TRBD2 as D (5 bases). V lost 7 bases and J lost 1, with 8 bases in between. Germline V gene lookup returns CDR1 LNHDA and CDR2 SQIVND (reference sequence). This CDR3 comprises 13 residues. This CDR3 is CASKGDSYNEQFF. As DNA, the CDR3 is TGTGCCAGTAAGGGAGATTCCTACAATGAGCAGTTCTTC.

This sequence joins TRBV4-1 and TRBJ1-5; 7 positions match TRBD1. Germline loops: CDR1 MGHRA, CDR2 YSYEKL. This CDR3 is 15 amino acids long. V shed 4 bases and J 4 bases; nucleotides not matched to a gene: 7. This CDR3 reads CASSLGTEVNQPQHF. The CDR3 DNA reads TGCGCCAGCAGCCTGGGGACAGAAGTGAATCAGCCCCAGCATTTT.

The chain recombines TRBV9 with TRBJ2-3, with 7 bases matching TRBD1. The CDR3 runs 14 residues. V lost 4 bases to trimming and J lost 0 bases; unmatched junction nucleotides: 2. The germline gives CDR1 SGDLS, CDR2 YYNGEE. CDR3 nucleotides: TGTGCCAGCAGCCGACAGGGAAGCACAGATACGCAGTATTTT. It yields the protein CASSRQGSTDTQYF.

This clone was counted a few times. The chain combines TRBV9 with TRBJ2-7; TRBD2 is a possible D gene (6 bases). This CDR3 has 12 amino acids. Germline values: CDR1 SGDLS, CDR2 YYNGEE. Trimming took off 4 bases at V and 3 bases at J, with 8 bases between the two ends. DNA of the CDR3: TGTGCCAGCAGCCCGGGACTCTACGAGCAGTACTTC. Protein: CASSPGLYEQYF.

The CDR3 region is CASSFGQVYEQYF. The CDR3 DNA reads as TGTGCCAGCAGTTTCGGACAGGTTTACGAGCAGTACTTC. The chain couples TRBV3-1 (or the pseudogene TRBV3-2) to TRBJ2-7, with 7 bases identical to TRBD1. V was clipped by 6 bases and J by 4 bases; unmatched bases: 6. Per germline, CDR1 LGHDT and CDR2 YNNKEL (reference sequence). The CDR3 is 13 amino acids.

This clone was picked up a small number of times. This chain uses TRBV9 with TRBJ1-1; 12 bases line up with TRBD1. Germline V CDR1 and CDR2: SGDLS, YYNGEE. The CDR3 sequence is 15 residues long. V was pared by 3 bases and J by 7 bases, with 7 bases of the junction left unmatched. The CDR3 reads CASSEGTGGRGEAFF. The DNA for the CDR3 is TGTGCCAGCAGCGAGGGGACAGGGGGCCGTGGTGAAGCTTTCTTT.

Worth noting for this clone: The sample contains more than one DNA sequence encoding this CDR3. This chain connects TRBV28 to TRBJ2-2; possibly TRBD1 for D (6 bases). Deletions cut 5 bases from V and 1 base from J, with 8 bases between. Germline CDR1 reads MDHEN; CDR2 reads SYDVKM. There are 14 residues in the CDR3. Written as DNA, the CDR3 is TGTGCCAGCAGTCTGACAGGGAACACCGGGGAGCTGTTTTTT. It is translated as CASSLTGNTGELFF.

The J gene is TRBJ2-6, the V gene TRBV28, with D perhaps TRBD1 or TRBD2 (6 bases each). With 6 bases removed from V and 3 bases from J, the gap between germline ends came to 15 bases. This CDR3 spans 16 amino acids. Germline V gene data show CDR1 as MDHEN and CDR2 as SYDVKM. This chain's CDR3 is CASRGGFGSGANVLTF. DNA for the CDR3: TGTGCCAGCAGGGGGGGCTTCGGGAGTGGGGCCAACGTCCTGACTTTC.

This clone has just one count. This chain links TRBV9 with TRBJ1-2, with 8 bases that match TRBD1. The CDR3 length is 13 residues. CDR1 and CDR2 from the germline V gene are SGDLS and YYNGEE. V was pared by 3 bases and J by 4 bases, with 2 bases of the junction left unmatched. CDR3 residues: CASSGTGGYGYTF. CDR3 DNA sequence: TGTGCCAGCAGCGGAACAGGGGGCTATGGCTACACCTTC.

The chain is built from TRBV5-1 and TRBJ1-3, with D maybe TRBD1 (5 bases). Trimming left V 0 bases short and J 3 bases short, with 10 bases between. This CDR3 comprises 15 residues. Germline CDR1 SGHRS, CDR2 YFSETQ. CDR3 protein: CASSLEGSHGNTIYF. The CDR3, as DNA: TGCGCCAGCAGCTTGGAGGGGAGTCATGGAAACACCATATATTTT.

The chain combines TRBV6-1 with TRBJ2-7; no clear D. The CDR3 runs 14 residues. Trimming took off 2 bases at V and 2 bases at J, with 10 bases between the two ends. CDR1 is MNHNS and CDR2 is SASEGT in the germline V gene. CDR3 protein: CASSETGSPYEQYF. The DNA of the CDR3 is TGTGCCAGCAGTGAAACCGGCAGCCCCTACGAGCAGTACTTC.